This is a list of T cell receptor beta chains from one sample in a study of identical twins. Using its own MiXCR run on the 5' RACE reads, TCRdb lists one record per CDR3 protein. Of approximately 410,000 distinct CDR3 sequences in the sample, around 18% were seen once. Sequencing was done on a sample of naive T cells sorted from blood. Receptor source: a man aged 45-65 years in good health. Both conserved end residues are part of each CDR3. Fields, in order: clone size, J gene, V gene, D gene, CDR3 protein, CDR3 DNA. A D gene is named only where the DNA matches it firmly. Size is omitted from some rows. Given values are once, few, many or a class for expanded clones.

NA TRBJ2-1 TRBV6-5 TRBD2 CASSFTSGQYNEQFF TGTGCCAGCAGTTTCACTAGCGGGCAGTACAATGAGCAGTTCTTC
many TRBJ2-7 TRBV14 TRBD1 CASSQDWGQGARDEQYF TGTGCCAGCAGCCAAGATTGGGGACAGGGGGCCAGGGACGAGCAGTACTTC
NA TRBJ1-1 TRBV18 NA CASSPSSGTEAFF TGTGCCAGCTCACCTTCATCCGGGACAGAAGCTTTCTTT
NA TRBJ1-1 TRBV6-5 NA CASKGMSSEAFF TGTGCCAGCAAGGGCATGTCCTCTGAAGCTTTCTTT
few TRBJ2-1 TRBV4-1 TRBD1 CASSQDPRGSYNEQFF TGCGCCAGCAGCCAAGATCCCAGGGGGTCCTACAATGAGCAGTTCTTC
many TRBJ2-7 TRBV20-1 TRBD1 CSAATGGWSYEQYF TGCAGTGCTGCGACAGGGGGCTGGTCCTACGAGCAGTACTTC
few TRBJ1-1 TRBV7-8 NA CASISGHANTEAFF TGTGCCAGCATCTCGGGGCACGCGAACACTGAAGCTTTCTTT
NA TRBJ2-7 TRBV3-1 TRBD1 CASSQGAGQGGEQYF TGTGCCAGCAGCCAAGGGGCGGGACAGGGAGGCGAGCAGTACTTC
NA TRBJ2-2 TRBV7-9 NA CASSLALSANTGELFF TGTGCCAGCAGCTTAGCTTTGAGCGCGAACACCGGGGAGCTGTTTTTT
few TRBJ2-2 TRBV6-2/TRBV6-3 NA CASSTDTYTGELFF TGTGCCAGCAGTACCGACACCTATACCGGGGAGCTGTTTTTT
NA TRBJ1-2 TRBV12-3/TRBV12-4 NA CASSLEWPGAMIYGYTF TGTGCCAGCAGTTTAGAGTGGCCGGGGGCGATGATATATGGCTACACCTTC
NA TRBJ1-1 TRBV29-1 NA CSVAVGVVTEAFF TGCAGCGTTGCTGTCGGGGTGGTCACTGAAGCTTTCTTT
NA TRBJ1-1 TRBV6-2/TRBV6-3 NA CASNSVAYTEAFF TGTGCCAGCAACTCAGTGGCTTACACTGAAGCTTTCTTT
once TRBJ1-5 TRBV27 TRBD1 CATKDRVVASNQPQHF TGTGCCACGAAGGACAGGGTGGTGGCCAGCAATCAGCCCCAGCATTTT
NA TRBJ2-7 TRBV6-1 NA CASSPLTGQSSYEQYF TGTGCCAGCAGTCCTCTAACAGGGCAAAGCTCCTACGAGCAGTACTTC
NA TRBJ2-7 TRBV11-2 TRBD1 CASSSRQGDSYEQYF TGTGCCAGCAGCTCGCGACAGGGGGATTCGTACGAGCAGTACTTC
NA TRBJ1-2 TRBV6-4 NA CASMRPDTRIINYGYTF TGTGCCAGCATGCGACCGGACACCCGGATTATTAACTATGGCTACACCTTC
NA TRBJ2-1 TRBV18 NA CASSPNPPSAGNEQFF TGTGCCAGCTCACCAAACCCCCCTAGCGCGGGGAATGAGCAGTTCTTC
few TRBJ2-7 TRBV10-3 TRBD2 CAISEWFTSGSSGEQYF TGTGCCATCAGTGAGTGGTTTACTAGCGGGAGTTCCGGCGAGCAGTACTTC
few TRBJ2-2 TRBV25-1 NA CASGGGLYPGELFF TGTGCCAGCGGAGGGGGTTTGTACCCCGGGGAGCTGTTTTTT
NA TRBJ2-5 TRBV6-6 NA CASSQPTEETQYF TGTGCCAGCAGCCAACCAACAGAAGAGACCCAGTACTTC
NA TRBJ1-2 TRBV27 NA CASSFLGSNYGYTF TGTGCCAGCAGTTTTCTCGGGTCTAACTATGGCTACACCTTC
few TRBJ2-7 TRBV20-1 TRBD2 CSARDLGSGRTMPYEQYF TGCAGTGCTAGAGATTTGGGTAGCGGGAGGACAATGCCCTACGAGCAGTACTTC
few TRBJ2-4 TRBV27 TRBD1 CASSLGSGQGAGNIQYF TGTGCCAGCAGTTTAGGAAGTGGACAGGGGGCAGGAAACATTCAGTACTTC
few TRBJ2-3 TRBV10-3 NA CAISDRGGGGTDTQYF TGTGCCATCAGTGATCGTGGCGGGGGCGGGACAGATACGCAGTATTTT
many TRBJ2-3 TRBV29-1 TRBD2 CSAGLAGGRGHTDTQYF TGCAGCGCAGGACTAGCGGGAGGCCGGGGACATACAGATACGCAGTATTTT
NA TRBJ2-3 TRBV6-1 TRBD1 CASSTRDSKSTDTQYF TGTGCCAGCAGTACCCGGGACAGCAAAAGCACAGATACGCAGTATTTT
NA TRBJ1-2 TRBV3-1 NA CASSQDLEGNYGYTF TGTGCCAGCAGCCAAGATTTGGAGGGCAACTATGGCTACACCTTC
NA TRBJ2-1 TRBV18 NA CASSPLGSYNEQFF TGTGCCAGCTCACCACTTGGCTCCTACAATGAGCAGTTCTTC
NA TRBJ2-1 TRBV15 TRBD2 CATSTLSTSGGRNEQFF TGTGCCACCAGCACACTCTCTACTAGCGGGGGAAGGAATGAGCAGTTCTTC
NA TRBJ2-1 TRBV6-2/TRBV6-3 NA CASSYSTGRGYNEQFF TGTGCCAGCAGTTACTCAACAGGGAGAGGTTACAATGAGCAGTTCTTC
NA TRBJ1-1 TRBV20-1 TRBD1 CSVTTGGKFNTEAFF TGCAGTGTCACGACAGGGGGCAAGTTCAACACTGAAGCTTTCTTT
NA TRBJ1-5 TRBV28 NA CASSNSNQPQHF TGTGCCAGCAGTAATAGCAATCAGCCCCAGCATTTT
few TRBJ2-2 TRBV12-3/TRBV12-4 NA CAIRTNTGELFF TGTGCCATTCGTACGAACACCGGGGAGCTGTTTTTT
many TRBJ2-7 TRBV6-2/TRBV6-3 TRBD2 CASSYVSGGYEQYF TGTGCCAGCAGTTACGTGTCGGGGGGCTACGAGCAGTACTTC
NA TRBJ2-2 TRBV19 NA CASSGRSAETGELFF TGTGCCAGTAGTGGGAGGTCGGCAGAGACCGGGGAGCTGTTTTTT
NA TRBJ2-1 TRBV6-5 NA CASSLAWGSYNEQFF TGTGCCAGCAGTTTGGCATGGGGCTCCTACAATGAGCAGTTCTTC
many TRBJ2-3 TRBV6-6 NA CASSKGTPAQYF TGTGCCAGCAGTAAGGGAACCCCGGCGCAGTATTTT
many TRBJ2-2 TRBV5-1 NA CASSLAQITNTGELFF TGCGCCAGCAGCTTGGCGCAGATAACGAACACCGGGGAGCTGTTTTTT
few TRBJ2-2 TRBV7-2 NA CASSLVPVSTGELFF TGTGCCAGCAGCTTAGTTCCGGTATCCACCGGGGAGCTGTTTTTT
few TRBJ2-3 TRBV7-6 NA CASSLASSDTQYF TGTGCCAGCAGCTTAGCGAGCTCAGATACGCAGTATTTT